Below, 29 T cell receptor beta chains from the same sample are listed, as sequenced in a study of blood T cell repertoires in COVID-19. Produced via immunoSEQ multiplex PCR; TCRdb's table is partial and in-frame only. The table includes about 54,000 clones, approximately 90% detected once. Sequencing used peripheral blood. All receptors derive from a woman in her forties with active COVID-19.

V gene TRBV6-2 or TRBV6-3 combines with J gene TRBJ2-1; 13 bases align to TRBD2. Germline-derived CDR1 and CDR2 are MNHEY and SVGEGT. V shed 2 bases and J 13 bases; nucleotides not matched to a gene: 5. The CDR3 has 14 amino acids. The CDR3 region has the DNA TGTGCCAGCAGTTACCAAACTAGCGGGGGGGCTCAGTTCTTC. This encodes CASSYQTSGGAQFF.

The chain links TRBV18 to TRBJ1-1; a possible D gene is TRBD1 (5 bases). The V gene lost 2 bases and the J gene lost 3 bases, with 10 bases spanning the gap. This CDR3 comprises 14 residues. In germline, CDR1 is KGHSH, CDR2 LQKENI. This chain's CDR3 is CASSPAGGDTEAFF. The CDR3 DNA reads as TGTGCCAGCTCACCAGCTGGGGGGGACACTGAAGCTTTCTTT.

The chain uses TRBV9 and TRBJ2-1; perhaps TRBD2 as D (6 bases). Trimming shortened V by 0 bases and J by 3 bases, and 13 bases separated the two germline ends. Germline CDR1 is SGDLS and CDR2 is YYNGEE. This CDR3 is 16 amino acids long. Here the CDR3 reads CASSVGPGEDYNEQFF. The CDR3 DNA sequence: TGTGCCAGCAGCGTAGGACCGGGGGAGGACTACAATGAGCAGTTCTTC. The full variable domain, rest sourced from reference TRBV9 and TRBJ2-1, is DSGVTQTPKHLITATGQRVTLRCSPRSGDLSVYWYQQSLDQGLQFLIQYYNGEERAKGNILERFSAQQFPDLHSELNLSSLELGDSALYFCASSVGPGEDYNEQFFGPGTRLTVL.

CDR3 residues: CASSPTIAGGGNEQFF. DNA of the CDR3: TGCGCCAGCAGCCCCACCATAGCGGGGGGCGGCAATGAGCAGTTCTTC. The V gene is TRBV5-1, the J gene TRBJ2-1; the match to TRBD2 covers 10 bases. The CDR3 spans 16 residues. Germline V gene lookup returns CDR1 SGHRS and CDR2 YFSETQ. Losses at the gene ends were 4 bases for V and 6 bases for J; bases not matched to a gene: 10. The full variable domain, rest sourced from reference TRBV5-1 and TRBJ2-1, is KAGVTQTPRYLIKTRGQQVTLSCSPISGHRSVSWYQQTPGQGLQFLFEYFSETQRNKGNFPGRFSGRQFSNSRSEMNVSTLELGDSALYLCASSPTIAGGGNEQFFGPGTRLTVL.

This chain connects TRBV2 to TRBJ1-1, with D unclear. CDR1 is SNHLY and CDR2 is FYNNEI in the germline V gene. This CDR3 comprises 12 residues. Trimming cost V 6 bases and J 5 bases, with 10 bases left between them. The CDR3 loop is CASRALRTEAFF. CDR3 nucleotide sequence: TGTGCCAGCAGGGCCTTGCGGACTGAAGCTTTCTTT.

This rearrangement joins TRBV5-1 to TRBJ1-2; D uncertain. This CDR3 is built from 14 residues. Trimming stripped 2 bases from V and 5 bases from J, with 13 bases between. In germline, CDR1 is SGHRS, CDR2 YFSETQ. DNA for the CDR3: TGCGCCAGCAGCTTAGGAGGGCTTAGGTATGGCTACACCTTC. Translated: CASSLGGLRYGYTF.

J is TRBJ2-1 and V is TRBV2; the D is unclear. The CDR3 loop spans 15 amino acids. Germline assignment: CDR1 SNHLY and CDR2 FYNNEI. Deletions cut 7 bases from V and 2 bases from J, with 15 bases between. This chain's CDR3 is CASTVLVLTYNEQFF. The CDR3 DNA reads as TGTGCCAGCACGGTCCTAGTACTTACCTACAATGAGCAGTTCTTC.

The genes are TRBV10-1 and TRBJ1-1, with TRBD1 matching 7 bases. This CDR3 is 15 amino acids long. V lost 2 bases to trimming and J lost 3 bases; unmatched junction nucleotides: 6. The germline V gene encodes CDR1 WNHNN and CDR2 SYGVQD (reference sequence). As DNA, the CDR3 is TGCGCCAGCAGTGAGCAACAGGGGCGACACACTGAAGCTTTCTTT. It encodes CASSEQQGRHTEAFF.

The chain couples TRBV19 to TRBJ1-2; 8 bases are a match to TRBD1. Per germline, CDR1 LNHDA and CDR2 SQIVND (reference sequence). The CDR3 runs 16 residues. The ends lost 5 bases at V and 5 bases at J; junction bases unmatched: 13. The CDR3 region has the DNA TGTGCCAGTAGTCCCCGGACAGGGCGAACCTTATATGGCTACACCTTC. It specifies CASSPRTGRTLYGYTF. Together with reference TRBV19 and TRBJ1-2, the CDR3 gives the full variable domain: DGGITQSPKYLFRKEGQNVTLSCEQNLNHDAMYWYRQDPGQGLRLIYYSQIVNDFQKGDIAEGYSVSREKKESFPLTVTSAQKNPTAFYLCASSPRTGRTLYGYTFGSGTRLTVV.

The rearrangement uses TRBV14 and TRBJ1-2; D is ambiguous. Looked up from germline, CDR1 is SGHDN and CDR2 is FVKESK. V shed 1 base and J shed 3 bases, with 12 bases lying between them. The CDR3 totals 15 residues. As DNA, the CDR3 is TGTGCCAGCAGCCAAGTTGCAGCGCCCTACTATGGCTACACCTTC. It yields the protein CASSQVAAPYYGYTF.

The chain employs TRBV18 and TRBJ2-1; 8 positions agree with TRBD2. Germline CDR1 reads KGHSH; CDR2 reads LQKENI. The CDR3 contains 15 residues. V trimming: 3 bases; J trimming: 2 bases; junction bases outside the gene matches: 3. Here the CDR3 reads CASSPEGLAYNEQFF. The CDR3 DNA is TGTGCCAGCTCACCCGAGGGACTAGCCTACAATGAGCAGTTCTTC.

This chain joins TRBV5-4 and TRBJ2-2; 11 positions agree with TRBD2. The germline V gene encodes CDR1 SGHNT and CDR2 YYREEE (reference sequence). This CDR3 is 17 amino acids long. Germline trimming cut 0 bases from V and 4 bases from J; bases unmatched to any gene: 5. This CDR3 is CASSLELAGVSTGELFF. DNA for the CDR3: TGTGCCAGCAGCTTGGAACTAGCGGGGGTCAGCACCGGGGAGCTGTTTTTT. The full variable domain, in which reference TRBV5-4 and TRBJ2-2 provide the parts outside the CDR3, is ETGVTQSPTHLIKTRGQQVTLRCSSQSGHNTVSWYQQALGQGPQFIFQYYREEENGRGNFPPRFSGLQFPNYSSELNVNALELDDSALYLCASSLELAGVSTGELFFGEGSRLTVL.

V gene TRBV6-1 combines with J gene TRBJ2-3; 10 positions agree with TRBD2. Germline V gives CDR1 MNHNS, CDR2 SASEGT. This CDR3 region has 17 residues. The junction had 10 bases not matched to a gene; V was cut back by 3 bases and J by 4 bases. In DNA, the CDR3 is TGTGCCAGCAGTGACCAGGTAGCGGGGGGAGGGTCAGATACGCAGTATTTT. This encodes CASSDQVAGGGSDTQYF.

In its sample, this clone was seen a few times. J is TRBJ1-5 and V is TRBV2; no firm D call. V was trimmed by 4 bases and J by 4 bases, leaving 5 bases between them. This CDR3 has 12 residues. Germline-derived CDR1 and CDR2 are SNHLY and FYNNEI. As DNA, the CDR3 is TGTGCCAGCAGTGCCTTTAATCAGCCCCAGCATTTT. It specifies CASSAFNQPQHF.

The chain links TRBV30 to TRBJ2-3; D not certain. Trimming removed 0 bases at V and 3 bases at J, with 19 bases between. Germline-derived CDR1 and CDR2 are GTSNPN and SVGIG (reference sequence). This CDR3 has 17 residues. CDR3 nucleotides: TGTGCCTGGAGTGTACCCTATAATCGCGACTTTACAGATACGCAGTATTTT. This sequence encodes CAWSVPYNRDFTDTQYF.

The chain joins TRBV5-1 to TRBJ2-5; TRBD2 agrees at 14 bases. J was trimmed by 1 base and V by 4 bases; bases with no gene match: 3. The CDR3 has 16 residues. CDR1 is SGHRS and CDR2 is YFSETQ in the germline V gene. The DNA for the CDR3 is TGCGCCAGCAGCATCGGACTAGCGGGGGGCCAAGAGACCCAGTACTTC. This codes for CASSIGLAGGQETQYF.

The chain links TRBV6-4 to TRBJ2-3; the match to TRBD1 covers 8 bases. V shed 4 bases and J 6 bases; nucleotides not matched to a gene: 6. CDR1 is MRHNA and CDR2 is SNTAGT in the germline V gene. This CDR3 comprises 14 residues. Here the CDR3 DNA reads TGTGCCAGCAGTGGCCAGGGGGCTGGGGATACGCAGTATTTT. Its protein is CASSGQGAGDTQYF.

V usage is TRBV5-8 and J usage is TRBJ1-2; no clear D. Trimming took 4 bases from V and 4 from J, leaving 17 bases between them. The CDR3 is 15 residues long. Germline V gives CDR1 SGHTS, CDR2 YDEGEE. This CDR3 is CASSPGGHRVYGYTF. CDR3 bases: TGTGCCAGCAGCCCCGGTGGGCACAGAGTCTATGGCTACACCTTC.

This chain joins TRBV5-1 and TRBJ2-4; tentatively, D is TRBD2 (6 bases). Germline CDR1 is SGHRS and CDR2 is YFSETQ. This CDR3 is built from 14 residues. With 0 bases removed from V and 7 bases from J, the gap between germline ends came to 11 bases. For the CDR3, the DNA is TGCGCCAGCAGCTTGGGCCGACGGGGGAACATTCAGTACTTC. As protein: CASSLGRRGNIQYF.

The chain uses TRBV3-1 (or the pseudogene TRBV3-2) and TRBJ2-3; TRBD2 might be the D (6 bases). The CDR3 contains 16 residues. The germline CDR1 and CDR2 sequences are LGHDT and YNNKEL (reference sequence). V was shortened by 4 bases and J by 0 bases, with 14 bases between the two germline ends. The CDR3 DNA reads TGTGCCAGCAGCCGCACTATGGGGGGTAGCACAGATACGCAGTATTTT. This codes for CASSRTMGGSTDTQYF.

This clone is a singleton in its sample. The chain couples TRBV4-1 to TRBJ1-5; 11 nucleotides align to TRBD1. The junction had 7 bases not matched to a gene; V was cut back by 3 bases and J by 6 bases. The germline gives CDR1 MGHRA, CDR2 YSYEKL. There are 16 residues in the CDR3. CDR3 amino acids: CASSHETGTGGQPQHF. For the CDR3, the DNA is TGCGCCAGCAGCCATGAAACCGGGACAGGGGGTCAGCCCCAGCATTTT.

This sequence joins TRBV10-3 and TRBJ1-1; D ambiguous. The CDR3 length is 11 residues. V was trimmed by 4 bases and J by 11 bases, leaving 11 bases between them. Germline CDR1 and CDR2: ENHRY and SYGVKD. The DNA of the CDR3 is TGTGCCATCAGTGCTAGGAGTTCGGCTTTCTTT. This translates into CAISARSSAFF.

The gene calls are TRBV7-9 and TRBJ2-1, with D hard to call. The CDR3 is 16 residues long. The germline V gene has CDR1 SEHNR and CDR2 FQNEAQ (reference sequence). Trimming cost V 3 bases and J 5 bases, with 17 bases left between them. The CDR3 coding sequence is TGTGCCAGCAGCTTGAGGAGACTCCCGGTTCACAATGAGCAGTTCTTC. Its translation is CASSLRRLPVHNEQFF.

The chain couples TRBV11-1 to TRBJ1-2; perhaps TRBD1 as D (6 bases). The length of the CDR3 is 13 residues. The ends were cut back, 5 bases at V and 7 bases at J, with 14 bases in the middle. From germline, CDR1 is SGHAT and CDR2 FQDESV (reference sequence). The CDR3 coding sequence is TGTGCCAGCAGCCCAAGGGGGATCGGTGGCTACACCTTC. Its protein product is CASSPRGIGGYTF.

This clone was seen only once. The rearrangement joins TRBV4-1 to TRBJ2-7, with D perhaps TRBD1 (5 bases). The CDR3 length is 14 residues. V was trimmed by 4 bases and J by 2 bases, leaving 12 bases between them. In germline, CDR1 is MGHRA, CDR2 YSYEKL. CDR3 in DNA: TGCGCCAGCAGCCCCTCCACAGGCCCCTACGAGCAGTACTTC. Translated, it gives CASSPSTGPYEQYF.

The chain links TRBV21-1 to TRBJ1-5; TRBD1 is the table's D call and was not checked against the DNA. TRBV21-1 is annotated as a pseudogene. CDR3 length: 15 amino acids. Written as DNA, the CDR3 is TGTGCCAGCAGCAAAGGTCGACAGGGCAATCAGCCCCAGCATTTT. This codes for CASSKGRQGNQPQHF.

This sequence joins TRBV7-2 and TRBJ1-1; no clear D gene. Germline V gene data show CDR1 as SGHTA and CDR2 as FQGNSA. The CDR3 is made up of 13 amino acids. V shed 2 bases and J shed 1 base, with 5 bases lying between them. CDR3 nucleotide sequence: TGTGCCAGCAGCTTACCGGGGAACACTGAAGCTTTCTTT. Protein: CASSLPGNTEAFF.

The genes are TRBV12-3 or TRBV12-4 and TRBJ1-2, with D unresolved. CDR3 length equals 13 residues. V dropped 8 bases and J dropped 4 bases, with 14 bases sitting between them. The CDR3 coding sequence is TGTGCCAGCGGTCGATCTAGCGGCTATGGCTACACCTTC. It yields the protein CASGRSSGYGYTF.

The chain is built from TRBV7-6 and TRBJ2-2; 7 bases are a match to TRBD1. The CDR3 length is 16 residues. With 1 base clipped from V and 6 bases from J, the junction kept 8 bases outside the gene matches. The germline CDR1 and CDR2 sequences are SGHVS and FNYEAQ. The chain's CDR3 is CASSLDRGPLPGELFF. CDR3 DNA: TGTGCCAGCAGCTTAGATAGGGGGCCCCTCCCCGGGGAGCTGTTTTTT. Complete variable domain (other parts from reference TRBV7-6 and TRBJ2-2): GAGVSQSPRYKVTKRGQDVALRCDPISGHVSLYWYRQALGQGPEFLTYFNYEAQQDKSGLPNDRFSAERPEGSISTLTIQRTEQRDSAMYRCASSLDRGPLPGELFFGEGSRLTVL.